The clone carrying this T cell receptor (beta chain) was found a few times. What it binds is not known. Unique molecular identifiers were present on cDNA, and template switching added a universal primer site. From the 5' RACE reads, TCRdb called clonotypes with MiXCR, one entry per CDR3 protein. The table records around 510,000 distinct CDR3 sequences, around an eighth of them present only once. Looked up from germline, CDR1 is SNHLY and CDR2 is FYNNEI. Trimming took 4 bases from V and 3 from J, leaving 9 bases between them. The CDR3 is made up of 14 amino acids. This specimen belongs to a study of identical twins. Study results and limitations: Invariant MAIT and iNKT cells are populations that could partly confound zero-insertion analyses.

The same sample was also studied in work on yellow fever vaccine responses in identical twins.

The TCR originated in a woman in her late teens or twenties in good health. The sequencing input was CD4+ T cells sorted from blood. The J gene is TRBJ2-2, the V gene TRBV2; D perhaps matches TRBD2 (5 bases). CDR3 in amino acids: CASSGLRDTGELFF. CDR3 in DNA: TGTGCCAGCAGTGGACTGCGGGACACCGGGGAGCTGTTTTTT.